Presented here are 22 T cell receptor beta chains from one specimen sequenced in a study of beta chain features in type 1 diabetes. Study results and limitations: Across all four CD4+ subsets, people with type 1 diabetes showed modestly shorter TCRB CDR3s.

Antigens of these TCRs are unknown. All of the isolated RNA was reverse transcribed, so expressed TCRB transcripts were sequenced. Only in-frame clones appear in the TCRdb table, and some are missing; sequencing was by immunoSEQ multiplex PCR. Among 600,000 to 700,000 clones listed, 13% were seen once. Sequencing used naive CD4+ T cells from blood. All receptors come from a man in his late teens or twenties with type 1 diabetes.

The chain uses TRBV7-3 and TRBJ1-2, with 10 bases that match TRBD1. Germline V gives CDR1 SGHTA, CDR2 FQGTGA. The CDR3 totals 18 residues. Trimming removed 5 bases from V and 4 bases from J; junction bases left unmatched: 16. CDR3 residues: CASSLSSGQGTQSYGYTF. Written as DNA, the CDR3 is TGTGCCAGCAGCCTCTCGTCGGGACAGGGGACCCAATCCTATGGCTACACCTTC.

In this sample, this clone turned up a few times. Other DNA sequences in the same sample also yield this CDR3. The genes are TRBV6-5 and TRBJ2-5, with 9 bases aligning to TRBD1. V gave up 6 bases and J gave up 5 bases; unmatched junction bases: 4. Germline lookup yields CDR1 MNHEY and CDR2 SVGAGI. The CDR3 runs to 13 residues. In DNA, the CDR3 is TGTGCCAGCAGAATACAGGGGGCGGAGACCCAGTACTTC. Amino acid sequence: CASRIQGAETQYF.

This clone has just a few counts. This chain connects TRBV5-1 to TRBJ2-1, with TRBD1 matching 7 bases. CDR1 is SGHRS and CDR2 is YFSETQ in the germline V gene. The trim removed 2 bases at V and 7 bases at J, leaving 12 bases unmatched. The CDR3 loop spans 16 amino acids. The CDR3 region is CASSFSGQPIGNEQFF. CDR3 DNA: TGCGCCAGCAGCTTCTCGGGACAGCCTATCGGGAATGAGCAGTTCTTC. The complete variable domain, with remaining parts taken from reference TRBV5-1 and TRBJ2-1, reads KAGVTQTPRYLIKTRGQQVTLSCSPISGHRSVSWYQQTPGQGLQFLFEYFSETQRNKGNFPGRFSGRQFSNSRSEMNVSTLELGDSALYLCASSFSGQPIGNEQFFGPGTRLTVL.

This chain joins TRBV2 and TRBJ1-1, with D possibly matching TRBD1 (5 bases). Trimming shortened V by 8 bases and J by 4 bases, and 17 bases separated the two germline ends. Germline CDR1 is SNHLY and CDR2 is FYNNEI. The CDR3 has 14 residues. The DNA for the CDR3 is TGTGCCAGCTCTTGGCCGGGGGAGGGCACTGAAGCTTTCTTT. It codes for CASSWPGEGTEAFF.

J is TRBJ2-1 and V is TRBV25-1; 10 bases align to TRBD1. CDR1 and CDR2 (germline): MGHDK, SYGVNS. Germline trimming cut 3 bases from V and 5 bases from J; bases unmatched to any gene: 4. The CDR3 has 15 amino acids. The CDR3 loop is CASSDSGTGDNEQFF. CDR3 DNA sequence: TGTGCCAGCAGTGACTCCGGGACAGGGGACAATGAGCAGTTCTTC.

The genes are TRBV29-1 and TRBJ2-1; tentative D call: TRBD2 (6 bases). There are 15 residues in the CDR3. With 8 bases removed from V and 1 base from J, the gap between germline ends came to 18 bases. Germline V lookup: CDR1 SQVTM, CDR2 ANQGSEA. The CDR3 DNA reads TGCAGCACCGATCGGGGGTTGGGGTCCTACAATGAGCAGTTCTTC. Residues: CSTDRGLGSYNEQFF.

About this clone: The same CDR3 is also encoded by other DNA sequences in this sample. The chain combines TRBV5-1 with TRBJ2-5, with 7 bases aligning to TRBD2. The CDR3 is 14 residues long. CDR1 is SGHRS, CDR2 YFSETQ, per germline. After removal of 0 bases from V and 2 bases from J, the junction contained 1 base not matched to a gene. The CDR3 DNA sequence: TGCGCCAGCAGCTTGGCGGGAGGACAAGAGACCCAGTACTTC. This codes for CASSLAGGQETQYF. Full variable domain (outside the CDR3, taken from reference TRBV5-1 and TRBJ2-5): KAGVTQTPRYLIKTRGQQVTLSCSPISGHRSVSWYQQTPGQGLQFLFEYFSETQRNKGNFPGRFSGRQFSNSRSEMNVSTLELGDSALYLCASSLAGGQETQYFGPGTRLLVL.

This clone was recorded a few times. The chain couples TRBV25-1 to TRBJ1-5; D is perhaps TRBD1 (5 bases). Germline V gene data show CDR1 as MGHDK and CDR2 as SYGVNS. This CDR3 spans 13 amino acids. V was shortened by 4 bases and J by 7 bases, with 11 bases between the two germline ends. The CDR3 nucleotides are TGTGCCAGCAGTGGAGGGGCCGGACAGCCCCAGCATTTT. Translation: CASSGGAGQPQHF.

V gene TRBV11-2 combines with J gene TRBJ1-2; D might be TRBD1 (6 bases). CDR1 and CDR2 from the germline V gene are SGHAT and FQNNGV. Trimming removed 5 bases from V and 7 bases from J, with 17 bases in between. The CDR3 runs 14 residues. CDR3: CASSPSLGGSGYTF. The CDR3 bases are TGTGCCAGCAGCCCCAGTCTGGGGGGCTCTGGCTACACCTTC. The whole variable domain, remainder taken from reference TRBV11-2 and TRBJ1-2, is EAGVAQSPRYKIIEKRQSVAFWCNPISGHATLYWYQQILGQGPKLLIQFQNNGVVDDSQLPKDRFSAERLKGVDSTLKIQPAKLEDSAVYLCASSPSLGGSGYTFGSGTRLTVV.

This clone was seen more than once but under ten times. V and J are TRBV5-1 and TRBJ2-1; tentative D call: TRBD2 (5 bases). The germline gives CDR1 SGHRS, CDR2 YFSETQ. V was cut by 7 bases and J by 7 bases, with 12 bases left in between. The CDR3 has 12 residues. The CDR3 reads CASSSGVNEQFF. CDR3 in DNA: TGCGCCAGCTCCTCCGGGGTTAATGAGCAGTTCTTC.

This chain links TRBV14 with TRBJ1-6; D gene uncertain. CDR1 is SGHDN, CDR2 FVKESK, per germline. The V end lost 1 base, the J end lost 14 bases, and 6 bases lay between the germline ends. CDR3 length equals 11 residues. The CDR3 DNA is TGTGCCAGCAGCCAAGGAGTAGCCCTCCACTTT. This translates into CASSQGVALHF.

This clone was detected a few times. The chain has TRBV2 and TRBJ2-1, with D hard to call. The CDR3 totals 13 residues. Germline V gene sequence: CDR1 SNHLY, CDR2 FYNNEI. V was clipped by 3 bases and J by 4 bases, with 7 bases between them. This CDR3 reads CASSDRAYNEQFF. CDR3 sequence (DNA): TGTGCCAGCAGTGACCGTGCTTACAATGAGCAGTTCTTC.

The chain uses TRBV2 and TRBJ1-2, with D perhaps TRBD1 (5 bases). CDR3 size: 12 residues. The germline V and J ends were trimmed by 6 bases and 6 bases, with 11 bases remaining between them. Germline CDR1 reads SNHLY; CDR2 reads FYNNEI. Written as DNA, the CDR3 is TGTGCCAGCAGACCAGGGTCCCATGGCTACACCTTC. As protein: CASRPGSHGYTF. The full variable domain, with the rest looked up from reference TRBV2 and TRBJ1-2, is EPEVTQTPSHQVTQMGQEVILRCVPISNHLYFYWYRQILGQKVEFLVSFYNNEISEKSEIFDDQFSVERPDGSNFTLKIRSTKLEDSAMYFCASRPGSHGYTFGSGTRLTVV.

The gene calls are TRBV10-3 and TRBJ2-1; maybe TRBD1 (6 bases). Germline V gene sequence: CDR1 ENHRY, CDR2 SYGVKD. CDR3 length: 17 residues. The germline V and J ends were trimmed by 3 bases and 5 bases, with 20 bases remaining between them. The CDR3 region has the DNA TGTGCCATCAGTGACCCCTCTTACAGGGTGGGGGACAATGAGCAGTTCTTC. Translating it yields CAISDPSYRVGDNEQFF.

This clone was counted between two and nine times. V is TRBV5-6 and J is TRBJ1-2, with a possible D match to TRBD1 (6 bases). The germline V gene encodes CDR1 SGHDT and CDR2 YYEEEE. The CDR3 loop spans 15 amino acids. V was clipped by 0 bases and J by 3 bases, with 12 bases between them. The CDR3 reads CASSLVGRGDYGYTF. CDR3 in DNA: TGTGCCAGCAGCTTGGTCGGCAGGGGAGACTATGGCTACACCTTC.

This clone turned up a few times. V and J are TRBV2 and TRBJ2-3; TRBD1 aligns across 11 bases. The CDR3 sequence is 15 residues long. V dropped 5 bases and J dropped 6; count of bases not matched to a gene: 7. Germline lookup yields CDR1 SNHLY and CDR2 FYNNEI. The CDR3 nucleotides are TGTGCCAGCAGTCTGGACAGGGGGCGCGTGGATACGCAGTATTTT. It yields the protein CASSLDRGRVDTQYF. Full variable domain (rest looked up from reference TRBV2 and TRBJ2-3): EPEVTQTPSHQVTQMGQEVILRCVPISNHLYFYWYRQILGQKVEFLVSFYNNEISEKSEIFDDQFSVERPDGSNFTLKIRSTKLEDSAMYFCASSLDRGRVDTQYFGPGTRLTVL.

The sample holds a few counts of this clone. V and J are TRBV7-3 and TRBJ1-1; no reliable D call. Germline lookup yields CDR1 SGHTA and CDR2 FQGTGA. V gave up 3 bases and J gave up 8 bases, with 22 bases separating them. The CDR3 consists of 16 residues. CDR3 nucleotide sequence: TGTGCCAGCAGCTTCGACGGAATAAGGAATGTTCGGGAAGCTTTCTTT. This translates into CASSFDGIRNVREAFF.

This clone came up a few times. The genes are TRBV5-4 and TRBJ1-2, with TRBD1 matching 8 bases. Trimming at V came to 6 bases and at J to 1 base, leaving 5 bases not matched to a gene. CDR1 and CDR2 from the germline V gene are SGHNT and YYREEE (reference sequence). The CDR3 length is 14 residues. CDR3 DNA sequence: TGTGCCAGCACTCCGACAGGGGTTAACTATGGCTACACCTTC. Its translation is CASTPTGVNYGYTF.

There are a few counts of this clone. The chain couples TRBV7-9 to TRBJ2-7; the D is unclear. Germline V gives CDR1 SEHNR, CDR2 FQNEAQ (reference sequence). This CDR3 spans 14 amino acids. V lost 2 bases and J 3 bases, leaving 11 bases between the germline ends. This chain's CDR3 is CASSLFEEDYEQYF. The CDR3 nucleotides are TGTGCCAGCAGCTTATTTGAGGAAGACTACGAGCAGTACTTC. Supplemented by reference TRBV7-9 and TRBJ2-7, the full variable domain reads DTGVSQNPRHKITKRGQNVTFRCDPISEHNRLYWYRQTLGQGPEFLTYFQNEAQLEKSRLLSDRFSAERPKGSFSTLEIQRTEQGDSAMYLCASSLFEEDYEQYFGPGTRLTVT.

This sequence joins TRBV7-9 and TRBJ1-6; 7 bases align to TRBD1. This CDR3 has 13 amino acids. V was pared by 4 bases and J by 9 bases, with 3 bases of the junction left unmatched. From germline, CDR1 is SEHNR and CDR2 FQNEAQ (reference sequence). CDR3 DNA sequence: TGTGCCAGCAGCTCGACAGGGATTTCACCCCTCCACTTT. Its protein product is CASSSTGISPLHF.

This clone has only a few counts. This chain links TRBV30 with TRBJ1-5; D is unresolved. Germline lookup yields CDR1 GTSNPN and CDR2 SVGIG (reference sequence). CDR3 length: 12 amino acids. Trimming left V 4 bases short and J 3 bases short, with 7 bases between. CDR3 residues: CAWTQNNQPQHF. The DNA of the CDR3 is TGTGCCTGGACACAGAACAATCAGCCCCAGCATTTT.

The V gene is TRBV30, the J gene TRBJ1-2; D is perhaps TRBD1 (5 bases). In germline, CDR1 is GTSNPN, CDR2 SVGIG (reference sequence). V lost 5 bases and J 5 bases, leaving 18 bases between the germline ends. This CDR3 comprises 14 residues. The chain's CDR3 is CAWGTGTGNYGYTF. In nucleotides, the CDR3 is TGTGCCTGGGGGACCGGGACGGGGAATTATGGCTACACCTTC.